Listed here are 30 T cell receptor beta chains from one sample, sequenced in a study of blood T cell repertoires in COVID-19. The data were produced by immunoSEQ multiplex PCR, yet TCRdb's version contains in-frame clones alone and is incomplete. This sample has about 87,000 clones; more than 70% occur once, and the top ten carry 15% to 20%. Material: peripheral blood. All receptors derive from a woman aged 60 to 75 with acute or convalescent COVID-19.

V gene TRBV21-1 combines with J gene TRBJ1-5. TRBV21-1 is tagged as a pseudogene. This CDR3 region has 16 residues. This CDR3 is CASSKFRAAIDQPQHF. The CDR3 DNA sequence: TGTGCCAGCAGCAAGTTCCGAGCTGCAATCGATCAGCCCCAGCATTTT.

The J gene is TRBJ1-1, the V gene TRBV13, with 7 bases fitting TRBD1. V trimming: 2 bases; J trimming: 8 bases; junction bases outside the gene matches: 8. The germline gives CDR1 PRHDT, CDR2 FYEKMQ (reference sequence). This CDR3 spans 14 amino acids. The CDR3 nucleotides read TGTGCCAGCAGCTTAACCAACAGGGGCGGGGAAGCTTTCTTT. The encoded protein is CASSLTNRGGEAFF.

This chain uses TRBV10-3 with TRBJ1-1, with D perhaps TRBD1 (6 bases). CDR1 ENHRY and CDR2 SYGVKD come from the germline V gene. The CDR3 is 13 amino acids. V shed 4 bases and J shed 2 bases, with 8 bases lying between them. CDR3 DNA sequence: TGTGCCATCAGTGGACAGGTTAACACTGAAGCTTTCTTT. It yields the protein CAISGQVNTEAFF.

The V gene is TRBV7-9, the J gene TRBJ1-1; 10 bases align to TRBD1. Germline V gives CDR1 SEHNR, CDR2 FQNEAQ (reference sequence). The CDR3 contains 14 residues. The ends lost 3 bases at V and 4 bases at J; junction bases unmatched: 2. The CDR3 sequence is CASSFGDRGTEAFF. The CDR3 DNA reads as TGTGCCAGCAGCTTTGGGGACAGGGGCACTGAAGCTTTCTTT.

The chain employs TRBV7-2 and TRBJ1-6, with 7 bases lining up with TRBD1. This CDR3 comprises 12 residues. After removal of 5 bases from V and 14 bases from J, the junction contained 6 bases not matched to a gene. Germline CDR1 SGHTA, CDR2 FQGNSA. As DNA, the CDR3 is TGTGCCAGCAGCCAAGTCAGGGGGGCCCTCCACTTT. As protein: CASSQVRGALHF.

The chain uses TRBV25-1 and TRBJ1-2; D is possibly TRBD1 (5 bases). Per germline, CDR1 MGHDK and CDR2 SYGVNS. Trimming cost V 6 bases and J 6 bases, with 14 bases left between them. The CDR3 sequence is 13 residues long. The CDR3 region is CASSRGSDNGYTF. CDR3 in DNA: TGTGCCAGCAGCCGGGGGTCGGATAATGGCTACACCTTC.

This clone was recorded only once. V usage is TRBV27 and J usage is TRBJ2-2, with a possible D match to TRBD1 (6 bases). Trimming shortened V by 2 bases and J by 4 bases, and 14 bases separated the two germline ends. CDR1 MNHEY and CDR2 SMNVEV come from the germline V gene (reference sequence). The CDR3 loop spans 16 amino acids. CDR3 region: CASSLLGGAGTGELFF. CDR3 DNA: TGTGCCAGCAGTTTACTTGGGGGCGCGGGCACCGGGGAGCTGTTTTTT.

The chain is built from TRBV24-1 and TRBJ1-1; the D is unclear. V shed 3 bases and J shed 11 bases, with 9 bases lying between them. Germline-derived CDR1 and CDR2 are KGHDR and SFDVKD. CDR3 size: 11 residues. CDR3 in amino acids: CATSDGTRAFF. CDR3 DNA: TGTGCCACCAGTGATGGAACGCGGGCTTTCTTT.

The genes are TRBV30 and TRBJ2-7, with TRBD2 identical over 11 bases. The length of the CDR3 is 16 residues. The V gene's germline CDR1 is GTSNPN and CDR2 SVGIG (reference sequence). With 2 bases clipped from V and 2 bases from J, the junction kept 8 bases outside the gene matches. The CDR3 DNA sequence: TGTGCCTGGAGTCGGGGACTAGCGGTCGGCACCTACGAGCAGTACTTC. This translates into CAWSRGLAVGTYEQYF.

The chain links TRBV25-1 to TRBJ2-7, with D perhaps matching TRBD1 (6 bases). CDR1 MGHDK and CDR2 SYGVNS come from the germline V gene. The CDR3 has 15 residues. Trimming cost V 4 bases and J 0 bases, with 13 bases left between them. The CDR3 reads CASSGDTISSYEQYF. The CDR3 DNA follows: TGTGCCAGCAGTGGGGACACGATTAGCTCCTACGAGCAGTACTTC.

CDR3 protein: CASSVTGRETEAFF. CDR3 in DNA: TGTGCCAGCAGCGTCACAGGGAGGGAAACTGAAGCTTTCTTT. V usage is TRBV9 and J usage is TRBJ1-1; weak D call: TRBD1 (6 bases). V shed 2 bases and J shed 5 bases, with 13 bases lying between them. This CDR3 contains 14 residues. The germline CDR1 and CDR2 sequences are SGDLS and YYNGEE.

The chain is built from TRBV7-2 and TRBJ1-1; D not resolved. In germline, CDR1 is SGHTA, CDR2 FQGNSA. The V gene lost 5 bases and the J gene lost 5 bases, with 9 bases spanning the gap. CDR3 length equals 12 residues. The CDR3 sequence: CASSPRWTEAFF. Written as DNA, the CDR3 is TGTGCCAGCAGCCCCAGATGGACTGAAGCTTTCTTT.

The chain has TRBV10-3 and TRBJ1-2, with 10 bases identical to TRBD1. V was clipped by 6 bases and J by 4 bases; unmatched bases: 2. The CDR3 runs to 13 residues. CDR1 ENHRY and CDR2 SYGVKD come from the germline V gene. The CDR3: CAIRGQGVYGYTF. CDR3 DNA: TGTGCCATCAGAGGACAGGGGGTCTATGGCTACACCTTC.

The CDR3 DNA sequence: TGTGCCAGCAGCTTAGAAGGACAGCCGAACACTGAAGCTTTCTTT. Its translation is CASSLEGQPNTEAFF. This rearrangement joins TRBV7-2 to TRBJ1-1, with D possibly matching TRBD1 (6 bases). Per germline, CDR1 SGHTA and CDR2 FQGNSA. This CDR3 has 15 amino acids. The ends were cut back, 1 base at V and 1 base at J, with 10 bases in the middle. Full variable domain (remainder filled in from reference TRBV7-2 and TRBJ1-1): GAGVSQSPSNKVTEKGKDVELRCDPISGHTALYWYRQSLGQGLEFLIYFQGNSAPDKSGLPSDRFSAERTGGSVSTLTIQRTQQEDSAVYLCASSLEGQPNTEAFFGQGTRLTVV.

The rearrangement uses TRBV6-5 and TRBJ1-1, with D possibly matching TRBD1 (5 bases). Germline values: CDR1 MNHEY, CDR2 SVGAGI. This CDR3 region has 11 residues. V shed 11 bases and J shed 1 base, with 8 bases lying between them. The CDR3 here is CASDRNTEAFF. The CDR3 DNA reads as TGTGCCTCCGACAGGAACACTGAAGCTTTCTTT.

This clone is a singleton in its sample. This chain connects TRBV10-2 to TRBJ2-1; 12 nucleotides align to TRBD2. In germline, CDR1 is WSHSY, CDR2 SAAADI. V was clipped by 0 bases and J by 5 bases; unmatched bases: 5. The CDR3 loop spans 17 amino acids. CDR3 amino acids: CASSESWTSGVNNEQFF. The CDR3 region has the DNA TGCGCCAGCAGTGAGTCTTGGACTAGCGGGGTTAACAATGAGCAGTTCTTC.

This chain connects TRBV24-1 to TRBJ2-1, with D possibly matching TRBD2 (6 bases). Germline loops: CDR1 KGHDR, CDR2 SFDVKD. V dropped 5 bases and J dropped 0 bases, with 13 bases sitting between them. CDR3 length equals 16 residues. CDR3: CATSALGSGSYNEQFF. The CDR3 nucleotides are TGTGCCACCAGTGCCCTCGGGAGCGGCTCCTACAATGAGCAGTTCTTC.

This sequence joins TRBV2 and TRBJ2-5; 8 bases match TRBD1. Germline V CDR1 and CDR2: SNHLY, FYNNEI. This CDR3 region has 13 residues. J lost 4 bases, V lost 7 bases, and 5 bases had no gene match. The CDR3 sequence: CASNRDRGETQYF. The CDR3 DNA reads TGTGCCAGCAACCGTGACAGGGGAGAGACCCAGTACTTC. The full variable domain, completed using reference TRBV2 and TRBJ2-5, is EPEVTQTPSHQVTQMGQEVILRCVPISNHLYFYWYRQILGQKVEFLVSFYNNEISEKSEIFDDQFSVERPDGSNFTLKIRSTKLEDSAMYFCASNRDRGETQYFGPGTRLLVL.

The rearrangement links TRBV6-6 to TRBJ2-5; TRBD2 matches 7 bases. Germline-derived CDR1 and CDR2 are MNHNY and SVGAGI (reference sequence). V lost 0 bases and J lost 1; bases outside the gene matches: 5. The CDR3 has 16 residues. The CDR3 loop reads CASSYSIIAGQETQYF. CDR3 bases: TGTGCCAGCAGTTACTCGATCATAGCGGGCCAAGAGACCCAGTACTTC.

This sequence joins TRBV7-9 and TRBJ2-7; 8 bases align to TRBD1. CDR3 length: 18 amino acids. V dropped 2 bases and J dropped 0; count of bases not matched to a gene: 12. Germline V gene data show CDR1 as SEHNR and CDR2 as FQNEAQ (reference sequence). The CDR3 sequence is CASSLLGGTGISSYEQYF. The CDR3 DNA sequence: TGTGCCAGCAGCTTATTAGGGGGGACAGGCATTAGCTCCTACGAGCAGTACTTC.

The rearrangement links TRBV10-3 to TRBJ2-7, with D tentatively TRBD2 (5 bases). In germline, CDR1 is ENHRY, CDR2 SYGVKD. The CDR3 is made up of 14 amino acids. The V end was cut by 3 bases, the J end by 9 bases, with 18 bases between. For the CDR3, the DNA is TGTGCCATCAGTGAAAAGGGAGCAACCGTGGCGCAGTACTTC. It translates to CAISEKGATVAQYF.

The CDR3 bases are TGTGCCAGCTCATCCGTTAGCGGAAGGGAGCAGTACTTC. Translated, it gives CASSSVSGREQYF. The gene calls are TRBV18 and TRBJ2-7, with a tentative D call TRBD2 (6 bases). This CDR3 has 13 amino acids. Germline V gene sequence: CDR1 KGHSH, CDR2 LQKENI. V lost 5 bases, J lost 7 bases, and 15 bases lay in between.

The chain uses TRBV5-5 and TRBJ1-1, with D perhaps TRBD1 (5 bases). There are 15 residues in the CDR3. Germline CDR1 reads SGHKS; CDR2 reads YYEKEE (reference sequence). Trimming left V 0 bases short and J 1 base short, with 10 bases between. CDR3 residues: CASSLGGPGNTEAFF. As DNA, the CDR3 is TGTGCCAGCAGCTTGGGGGGCCCGGGGAACACTGAAGCTTTCTTT. The whole variable domain, remainder taken from reference TRBV5-5 and TRBJ1-1, is DAGVTQSPTHLIKTRGQQVTLRCSPISGHKSVSWYQQVLGQGPQFIFQYYEKEERGRGNFPDRFSARQFPNYSSELNVNALLLGDSALYLCASSLGGPGNTEAFFGQGTRLTVV.

Concerning this clone: An end of the junction differs from the germline gene, which may be a read error. The CDR3 is CASSPQGADYGHTF. DNA for the CDR3: TGTGCCAGCAGCCCACAGGGGGCAGACTATGGCCACACCTTC. This sequence joins TRBV6-5 and TRBJ1-2, with TRBD1 identical over 9 bases. Germline values: CDR1 MNHEY, CDR2 SVGAGI. The CDR3 is 14 residues long.

This chain uses TRBV9 with TRBJ2-1; 13 bases line up with TRBD2. Trimming took 5 bases from V and 0 from J; bases not matched to a gene: 5. This CDR3 has 17 amino acids. Germline CDR1 is SGDLS and CDR2 is YYNGEE. CDR3 residues: CASSETSGRSSYNEQFF. The CDR3 nucleotides read TGTGCCAGCAGTGAGACTAGCGGGAGGAGCTCCTACAATGAGCAGTTCTTC.

This chain links TRBV7-2 with TRBJ2-3; TRBD2 aligns across 8 bases. With 5 bases clipped from V and 0 bases from J, the junction kept 7 bases outside the gene matches. Germline loops: CDR1 SGHTA, CDR2 FQGNSA. The CDR3 sequence is 16 residues long. The CDR3 loop is CASSRRASGSTDTQYF. The CDR3 DNA is TGTGCCAGCAGCAGACGAGCTAGCGGGAGCACAGATACGCAGTATTTT.

The V call is TRBV7-2, the J call TRBJ2-2; D remains unclear. The CDR3 has 14 residues. The V end was cut by 2 bases, the J end by 1 base, with 5 bases between. Germline assignment: CDR1 SGHTA and CDR2 FQGNSA. DNA for the CDR3: TGTGCCAGCAGCTTACTTAGGAACACCGGGGAGCTGTTTTTT. Protein: CASSLLRNTGELFF.

This chain connects TRBV24-1 to TRBJ2-7, with D maybe TRBD1 (6 bases). CDR1 is KGHDR, CDR2 SFDVKD, per germline. The V end was cut by 4 bases, the J end by 1 base, with 7 bases between. The CDR3 spans 13 residues. The CDR3 sequence is CATSDDRSYEQYF. The CDR3 DNA reads TGTGCCACCAGTGACGACAGGTCCTACGAGCAGTACTTC.

This chain uses TRBV5-1 with TRBJ2-3; 11 nucleotides match TRBD2. V lost 4 bases, J lost 5 bases, and 6 bases stayed unmatched. CDR1 is SGHRS, CDR2 YFSETQ, per germline. The CDR3 extends over 15 amino acids. Written as DNA, the CDR3 is TGCGCCAGCAGCCTTAGCGGGGGGGCCGTAGATACGCAGTATTTT. It yields the protein CASSLSGGAVDTQYF.

The chain is built from TRBV7-3 and TRBJ1-2; the D gene is possibly TRBD1 (5 bases). The germline V gene has CDR1 SGHTA and CDR2 FQGTGA. The CDR3 totals 13 residues. V shed 5 bases and J shed 7 bases, with 14 bases lying between them. The CDR3 DNA sequence: TGTGCCAGCAGCCCTCAGGGAGGGGTTGGCTACACCTTC. As protein: CASSPQGGVGYTF.